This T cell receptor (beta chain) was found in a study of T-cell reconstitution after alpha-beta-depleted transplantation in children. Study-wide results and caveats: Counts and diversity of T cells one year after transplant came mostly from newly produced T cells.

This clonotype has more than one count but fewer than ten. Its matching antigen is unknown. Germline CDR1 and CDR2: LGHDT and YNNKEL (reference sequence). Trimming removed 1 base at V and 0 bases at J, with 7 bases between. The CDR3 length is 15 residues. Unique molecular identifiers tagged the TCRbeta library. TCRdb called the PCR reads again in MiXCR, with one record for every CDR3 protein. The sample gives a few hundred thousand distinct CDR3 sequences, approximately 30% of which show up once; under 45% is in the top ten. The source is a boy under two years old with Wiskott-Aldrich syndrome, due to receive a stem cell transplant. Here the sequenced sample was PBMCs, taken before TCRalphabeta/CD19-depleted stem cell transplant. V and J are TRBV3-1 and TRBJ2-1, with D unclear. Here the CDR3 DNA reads TGTGCCAGCAGCCAAGGGACCGGCTCCTACAATGAGCAGTTCTTC. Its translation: CASSQGTGSYNEQFF.